A single sample gave rise to the 26 T cell receptor beta chains below, sequenced in a study of T cell repertoires in cytomegalovirus infection. Using its own MiXCR run on the reads, TCRdb lists one record per CDR3 protein. The sample includes around 270,000 distinct CDR3 sequences, around 9% of them seen just once. Material for sequencing was PBMCs. These receptors were obtained from a human donor in good health (CMV status not recorded). Some clones in this sample may be carry-over from other donors' samples.

The V and J genes are TRBV2 and TRBJ2-4; tentatively, D is TRBD1 (6 bases). The V and J ends lost 7 bases and 5 bases respectively, with 15 bases between them. This CDR3 has 14 residues. The germline V gene encodes CDR1 SNHLY and CDR2 FYNNEI. The CDR3 loop reads CASTMDSVQNIQYF. The CDR3 region has the DNA TGTGCCAGCACAATGGACAGCGTCCAAAACATTCAGTACTTC.

This clonotype was observed many times. The rearrangement uses TRBV28 and TRBJ1-5, with 9 bases fitting TRBD1. Germline lookup yields CDR1 MDHEN and CDR2 SYDVKM. The trim removed 3 bases at V and 6 bases at J, leaving 6 bases unmatched. The CDR3 sequence is 15 residues long. CDR3 nucleotide sequence: TGTGCCAGCAGTTTGGGACAGGGCCGGGTTCAGCCCCAGCATTTT. Its translation: CASSLGQGRVQPQHF.

In its sample, this clonotype was seen many times. CDR3 residues: CASSWGQGADGYTF. CDR3 bases: TGTGCCAGCAGCTGGGGACAGGGGGCGGATGGCTACACCTTC. The chain combines TRBV7-2 with TRBJ1-2; 12 bases align to TRBD1. With V trimmed by 4 bases and J by 6 bases, 3 bases remained unmatched. Germline CDR1 is SGHTA and CDR2 is FQGNSA. The CDR3 runs 14 residues.

In its sample, this clonotype was seen a few times. Germline is not matched at one junction end, which may reflect a read error. The chain employs TRBV2 and TRBJ2-1, with 13 bases identical to TRBD2. Germline V gene data show CDR1 as SNHLY and CDR2 as FYNNEI. The CDR3 contains 15 residues. The DNA of the CDR3 is TGTGCCAGCAATGAACTAGCGGGAGGGCCCAGTGAGCAGTTCTTC. This translates into CASNELAGGPSEQFF.

There are many counts of this clonotype. This chain connects TRBV7-9 to TRBJ2-3; a possible D gene is TRBD2 (6 bases). Germline V gene data show CDR1 as SEHNR and CDR2 as FQNEAQ (reference sequence). The CDR3 has 15 amino acids. V gave up 6 bases and J gave up 3 bases, with 16 bases separating them. CDR3 nucleotides: TGTGCCAGCAGTCCCCGGCGGGACCGGACAGATACGCAGTATTTT. Its translation is CASSPRRDRTDTQYF.

This clonotype was observed at least ten times. The CDR3: CASSQAGRGNTEAFF. The CDR3 DNA is TGTGCCAGCAGCCAGGCGGGAAGGGGGAACACTGAAGCTTTCTTT. This chain joins TRBV7-4 and TRBJ1-1; tentative D call: TRBD1 (5 bases). The CDR3 consists of 15 residues. The V gene's germline CDR1 is SGHVT and CDR2 SQSDAQ. V was pared by 5 bases and J by 1 base, with 14 bases between. The full variable domain, with the rest looked up from reference TRBV7-4 and TRBJ1-1, is GAGVSQSPRYKVAKRGRDVALRCDSISGHVTLYWYRQTLGQGSEVLTYSQSDAQRDKSGRPSGRFSAERPERSVSTLKIQRTEQGDSAVYLCASSQAGRGNTEAFFGQGTRLTVV.

This clonotype was counted at least ten times. The chain uses TRBV11-2 and TRBJ2-6, with no clear D. Germline V gives CDR1 SGHAT, CDR2 FQNNGV. The CDR3 runs 19 residues. With 0 bases removed from V and 0 bases from J, the gap between germline ends came to 15 bases. CDR3 sequence: CASSLDSERPNSGANVLTF. The CDR3 coding sequence is TGTGCCAGCAGCTTAGATTCTGAGCGCCCCAACTCTGGGGCCAACGTCCTGACTTTC.

This clonotype has ten or more counts. The V gene is TRBV11-3, the J gene TRBJ2-3; TRBD2 is a possible D gene (6 bases). The V gene's germline CDR1 is SGHNT and CDR2 YENEEA. This CDR3 spans 14 amino acids. V lost 10 bases to trimming and J lost 11 bases, with 25 bases between them. CDR3 amino acids: CATSDSWSDGRQYF. The CDR3 nucleotides are TGTGCCACCTCGGATTCCTGGAGTGACGGGAGGCAGTATTTT.

Ten or more counts support this clonotype. This chain uses TRBV7-2 with TRBJ2-7; TRBD1 aligns across 10 bases. From germline, CDR1 is SGHTA and CDR2 FQGNSA. The junction had 2 bases not matched to a gene; V was cut back by 10 bases and J by 5 bases. CDR3 size: 11 residues. The CDR3 here is CATGTGDEQYF. In DNA form, the CDR3 reads TGTGCCACCGGGACAGGGGACGAGCAGTACTTC. Together with reference TRBV7-2 and TRBJ2-7, the CDR3 gives the full variable domain: GAGVSQSPSNKVTEKGKDVELRCDPISGHTALYWYRQSLGQGLEFLIYFQGNSAPDKSGLPSDRFSAERTGGSVSTLTIQRTQQEDSAVYLCATGTGDEQYFGPGTRLTVT.

This clonotype was seen repeatedly, ten times or more. The chain uses TRBV7-6 and TRBJ2-5; 8 bases map to TRBD2. The V gene end was trimmed by 1 base and the J gene end by 2 bases; junction bases not matched to a gene: 3. From germline, CDR1 is SGHVS and CDR2 FNYEAQ. CDR3 length equals 15 residues. The CDR3 loop reads CASSLVAGPQETQYF. CDR3 bases: TGTGCCAGCAGCTTAGTAGCGGGGCCGCAAGAGACCCAGTACTTC.

This clonotype has at least ten counts. The gene calls are TRBV7-8 and TRBJ1-2, with TRBD1 matching over 7 bases. The ends lost 5 bases at V and 6 bases at J; junction bases unmatched: 9. Germline values: CDR1 SGHVS, CDR2 FQNEAQ. The CDR3 runs to 14 residues. CDR3 bases: TGTGCCAGCAGCCCAGGGAGGGGGCCGGATGGCTACACCTTC. It yields the protein CASSPGRGPDGYTF. Drawing the rest from reference TRBV7-8 and TRBJ1-2, the complete variable domain is GAGVSQSPRYKVAKRGQDVALRCDPISGHVSLFWYQQALGQGPEFLTYFQNEAQLDKSGLPSDRFFAERPEGSVSTLKIQRTQQEDSAVYLCASSPGRGPDGYTFGSGTRLTVV.

This clonotype has more than one count but fewer than ten. The DNA of the CDR3 is TGTGCCAGCGTTACCGGGACGAATTCCTACGAGCAGTACTTC. Its translation: CASVTGTNSYEQYF. J is TRBJ2-7 and V is TRBV6-2 or TRBV6-3; TRBD1 or TRBD2 may be the D gene (5 bases each). V gave up 8 bases and J gave up 1 base, with 15 bases separating them. Germline values: CDR1 MNHEY, CDR2 SVGEGT. The CDR3 consists of 14 residues.

This clonotype was seen repeatedly, ten times or more. The genes are TRBV7-2 and TRBJ1-4, with D unclear. This CDR3 contains 16 residues. Germline CDR1 reads SGHTA; CDR2 reads FQGNSA. The V and J ends lost 5 bases and 2 bases respectively, with 15 bases between them. CDR3 in amino acids: CASSQTSQLTNEKLFF. The CDR3 region has the DNA TGTGCCAGCAGCCAAACCTCACAGCTGACTAATGAAAAACTGTTTTTT.

The CDR3 loop reads CASSWTGQERYTGELFF. The CDR3 DNA reads as TGTGCCAGCAGTTGGACGGGACAGGAGAGATACACCGGGGAGCTGTTTTTT. The genes are TRBV6-2 or TRBV6-3 and TRBJ2-2; 8 bases are shared with TRBD1. This CDR3 contains 17 residues. J was trimmed by 3 bases and V by 4 bases; bases with no gene match: 10. CDR1 and CDR2 from the germline V gene are MNHEY and SVGEGT.

This clonotype was seen a handful of times. V usage is TRBV20-1 and J usage is TRBJ2-7, with 8 bases identical to TRBD2. Germline values: CDR1 DFQATT, CDR2 SNEGSKA (reference sequence). The junction had 8 bases not matched to a gene; V was cut back by 0 bases and J by 4 bases. CDR3 size: 15 residues. The CDR3 region is CSARDQRGKQYEQYF. CDR3 in DNA: TGCAGTGCTAGAGACCAGCGGGGGAAACAATACGAGCAGTACTTC.

This clonotype was seen a handful of times. The chain is built from TRBV18 and TRBJ2-3, with 8 nucleotides matching TRBD1. This CDR3 is 15 amino acids long. The germline gives CDR1 KGHSH, CDR2 LQKENI. After removal of 3 bases from V and 2 bases from J, the junction contained 4 bases not matched to a gene. In DNA, the CDR3 is TGTGCCAGCTCACCTGACAGGGGCTACACAGATACGCAGTATTTT. Its protein is CASSPDRGYTDTQYF.

At least ten counts were recorded for this clonotype. The rearrangement links TRBV20-1 to TRBJ2-5; maybe TRBD2 (6 bases). The CDR3 sequence is 13 residues long. V was cut by 1 base and J by 1 base, with 7 bases left in between. CDR1 and CDR2 from the germline V gene are DFQATT and SNEGSKA (reference sequence). The CDR3 here is CSARGTTQETQYF. The CDR3 bases are TGCAGTGCTAGAGGGACTACCCAAGAGACCCAGTACTTC.

The chain couples TRBV29-1 to TRBJ1-5, with 9 bases that match TRBD1. V gave up 5 bases and J gave up 4 bases; unmatched junction bases: 9. The CDR3 loop spans 15 amino acids. CDR1 SQVTM and CDR2 ANQGSEA come from the germline V gene. This CDR3 is CSVLVRTGDNQPQHF. The CDR3 DNA reads TGCAGCGTTCTGGTACGGACAGGGGATAATCAGCCCCAGCATTTT.

This clonotype was recorded at least ten times. The chain recombines TRBV7-8 with TRBJ2-2; D possibly corresponds to TRBD1 (5 bases). CDR1 SGHVS and CDR2 FQNEAQ come from the germline V gene. This CDR3 is 14 amino acids long. V lost 2 bases to trimming and J lost 4 bases, with 8 bases between them. The CDR3 reads CASSLRQPTGELFF. DNA for the CDR3: TGTGCCAGCAGCTTACGACAGCCCACCGGGGAGCTGTTTTTT.

This clonotype was observed a few times. This sequence joins TRBV28 and TRBJ1-3; D gene uncertain. Germline V gene data show CDR1 as MDHEN and CDR2 as SYDVKM. The CDR3 contains 17 residues. Deletions cut 3 bases from V and 0 bases from J, with 15 bases between. CDR3 sequence reads: CASSFGLLRDSGNTIYF. The CDR3 bases are TGTGCCAGCAGTTTCGGACTCTTGCGCGACTCTGGAAACACCATATATTTT.

This clonotype came up many times. V is TRBV28 and J is TRBJ2-7, with a tentative D call TRBD2 (6 bases). Trimming removed 6 bases at V and 9 bases at J, with 12 bases between. The CDR3 is 11 amino acids. The germline V gene has CDR1 MDHEN and CDR2 SYDVKM. The CDR3 nucleotides are TGTGCCAGCAGCGGGGGAATTAGGCAGTACTTC. As protein: CASSGGIRQYF.

This clonotype was seen a few times. The chain joins TRBV6-5 to TRBJ2-7, with 14 positions matching TRBD2. This CDR3 has 14 residues. The V gene's germline CDR1 is MNHEY and CDR2 SVGAGI. The V and J ends lost 7 bases and 7 bases, in that order; junction bases with no gene match: 6. In DNA form, the CDR3 reads TGTGCCAGCATGACTAGCGGGAGGGTGGGAGAGCAGTACTTC. It encodes CASMTSGRVGEQYF.

This clonotype showed up many times. The chain employs TRBV4-1 and TRBJ1-1; D is undetermined. V was pared by 1 base and J by 3 bases, with 12 bases between. CDR1 MGHRA and CDR2 YSYEKL come from the germline V gene. The CDR3 loop spans 15 amino acids. CDR3 sequence: CASSQGTFEYTEAFF. CDR3 bases: TGCGCCAGCAGCCAAGGTACTTTCGAGTACACTGAAGCTTTCTTT.

This clonotype was counted ten times or more. This chain connects TRBV28 to TRBJ1-5, with 9 nucleotides matching TRBD1. Germline values: CDR1 MDHEN, CDR2 SYDVKM. V dropped 6 bases and J dropped 2; count of bases not matched to a gene: 8. This CDR3 region has 16 residues. The CDR3 DNA follows: TGTGCCAGCAGGAGCGCCCGGGACAGGGGCAATCAGCCCCAGCATTTT. Translation gives CASRSARDRGNQPQHF. Supplemented by reference TRBV28 and TRBJ1-5, the full variable domain reads DVKVTQSSRYLVKRTGEKVFLECVQDMDHENMFWYRQDPGLGLRLIYFSYDVKMKEKGDIPEGYSVSREKKERFSLILESASTNQTSMYLCASRSARDRGNQPQHFGDGTRLSIL.

This clonotype showed up many times. The V and J genes are TRBV2 and TRBJ1-2, with 10 nucleotides matching TRBD1. Germline CDR1 SNHLY, CDR2 FYNNEI. The CDR3 length is 15 residues. The V gene end was trimmed by 6 bases and the J gene end by 4 bases; junction bases not matched to a gene: 8. CDR3 nucleotide sequence: TGTGCCAGCAGGCCGGGACAGGGGACCTCCTATGGCTACACCTTC. It translates to CASRPGQGTSYGYTF.

This clonotype was observed once. Possible read error: a much larger clone is one base away. The chain carries TRBV12-5 and TRBJ1-4, with TRBD1 as a possible D gene (6 bases). This CDR3 has 16 amino acids. Per germline, CDR1 LGHNT and CDR2 FRNRAP. Here the CDR3 DNA reads TGTGCTAGTGGCTTGGACGGGGGGCAGACTAATGAAAAACTGTTTTTT. Translating it yields CASGLDGGQTNEKLFF.